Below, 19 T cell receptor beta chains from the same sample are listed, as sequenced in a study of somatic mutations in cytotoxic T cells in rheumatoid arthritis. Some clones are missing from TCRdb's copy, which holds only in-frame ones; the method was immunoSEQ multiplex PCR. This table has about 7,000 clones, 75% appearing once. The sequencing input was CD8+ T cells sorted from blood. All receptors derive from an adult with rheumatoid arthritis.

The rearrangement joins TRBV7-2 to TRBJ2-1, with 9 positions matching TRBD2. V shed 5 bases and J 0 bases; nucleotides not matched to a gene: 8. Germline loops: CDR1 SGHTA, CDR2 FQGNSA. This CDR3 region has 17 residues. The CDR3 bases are TGTGCCAGCAGCCTCACCGGCGGGGGGGCCTCCTACAATGAGCAGTTCTTC. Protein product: CASSLTGGGASYNEQFF.

The CDR3, as DNA: TGCGCCAGCAGCCCAGGACAGGGGAGCACTGAAGCTTTCTTT. Translating it yields CASSPGQGSTEAFF. The chain joins TRBV5-1 to TRBJ1-1, with 9 bases lining up with TRBD1. The CDR3 runs to 14 residues. Germline V gives CDR1 SGHRS, CDR2 YFSETQ. V shed 4 bases, J shed 4 bases, and the junction held 5 bases outside the gene matches.

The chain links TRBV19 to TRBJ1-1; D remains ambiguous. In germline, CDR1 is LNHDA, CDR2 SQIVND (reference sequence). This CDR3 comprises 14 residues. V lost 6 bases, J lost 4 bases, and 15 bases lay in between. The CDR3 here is CASSIERVSTEAFF. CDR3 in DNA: TGTGCCAGTAGCATCGAGAGGGTGAGCACTGAAGCTTTCTTT.

DNA for the CDR3: TGTGCCAGCAGCCAAGGGGTGGGGGGCACAGATACGCAGTATTTT. Its protein is CASSQGVGGTDTQYF. V and J are TRBV4-2 and TRBJ2-3; D possibly uses TRBD1 or TRBD2 (5 bases each). The CDR3 runs to 15 residues. Trimming removed 1 base from V and 1 base from J, with 9 bases in between. Germline V gives CDR1 LGHNA, CDR2 YNFKEQ.

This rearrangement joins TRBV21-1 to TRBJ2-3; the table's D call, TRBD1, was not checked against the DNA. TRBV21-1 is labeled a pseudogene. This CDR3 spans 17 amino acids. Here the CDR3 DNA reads TGTGCCAGCAGCTTCTCATTCCGGGACAGGGTGACAGATACGCAGTATTTT. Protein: CASSFSFRDRVTDTQYF.

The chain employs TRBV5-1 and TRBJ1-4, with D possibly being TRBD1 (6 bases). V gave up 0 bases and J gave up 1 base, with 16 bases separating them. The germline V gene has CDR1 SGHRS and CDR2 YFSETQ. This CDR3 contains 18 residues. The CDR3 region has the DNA TGCGCCAGCAGCTTGGTTTGGGGACACAGACTAACTAATGAAAAACTGTTTTTT. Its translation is CASSLVWGHRLTNEKLFF. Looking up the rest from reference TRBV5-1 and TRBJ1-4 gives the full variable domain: KAGVTQTPRYLIKTRGQQVTLSCSPISGHRSVSWYQQTPGQGLQFLFEYFSETQRNKGNFPGRFSGRQFSNSRSEMNVSTLELGDSALYLCASSLVWGHRLTNEKLFFGSGTQLSVL.

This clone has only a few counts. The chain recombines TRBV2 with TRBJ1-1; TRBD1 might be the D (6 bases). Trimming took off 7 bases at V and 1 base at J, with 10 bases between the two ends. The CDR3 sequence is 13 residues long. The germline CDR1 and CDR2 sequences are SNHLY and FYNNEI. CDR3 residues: CASIRTANTEAFF. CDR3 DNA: TGTGCCAGCATAAGGACAGCGAACACTGAAGCTTTCTTT.

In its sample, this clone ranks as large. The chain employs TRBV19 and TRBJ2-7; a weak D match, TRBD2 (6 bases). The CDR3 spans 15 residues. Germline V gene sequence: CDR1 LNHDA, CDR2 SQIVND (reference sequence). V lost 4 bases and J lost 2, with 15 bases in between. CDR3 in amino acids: CASSKWGEAPYEQYF. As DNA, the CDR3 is TGTGCCAGTAGTAAGTGGGGGGAGGCACCCTACGAGCAGTACTTC.

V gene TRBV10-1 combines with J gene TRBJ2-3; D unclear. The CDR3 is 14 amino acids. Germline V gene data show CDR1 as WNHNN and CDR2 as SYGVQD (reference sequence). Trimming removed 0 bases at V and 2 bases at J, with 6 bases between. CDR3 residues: CASSESRHTDTQYF. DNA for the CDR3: TGCGCCAGCAGTGAGTCGAGGCACACAGATACGCAGTATTTT.

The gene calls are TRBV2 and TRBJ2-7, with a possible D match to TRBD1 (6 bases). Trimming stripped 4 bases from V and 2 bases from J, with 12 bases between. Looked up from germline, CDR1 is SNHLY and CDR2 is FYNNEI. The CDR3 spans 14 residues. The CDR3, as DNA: TGTGCCAGCAGTGGGGACGACAGGACCTACGAGCAGTACTTC. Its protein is CASSGDDRTYEQYF.

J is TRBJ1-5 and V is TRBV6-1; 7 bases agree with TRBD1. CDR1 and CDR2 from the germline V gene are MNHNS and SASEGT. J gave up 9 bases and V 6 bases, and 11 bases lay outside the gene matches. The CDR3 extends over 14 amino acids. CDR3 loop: CASSVDRATGPQHF. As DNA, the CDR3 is TGTGCCAGCAGCGTAGACAGGGCCACAGGGCCCCAGCATTTT.

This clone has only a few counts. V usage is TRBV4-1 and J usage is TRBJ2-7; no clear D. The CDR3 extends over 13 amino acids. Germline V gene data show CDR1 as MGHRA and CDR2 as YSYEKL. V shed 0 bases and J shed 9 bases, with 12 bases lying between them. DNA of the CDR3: TGCGCCAGCAGCCAAGATAGGGTCGGGCGGCAGTACTTC. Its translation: CASSQDRVGRQYF.

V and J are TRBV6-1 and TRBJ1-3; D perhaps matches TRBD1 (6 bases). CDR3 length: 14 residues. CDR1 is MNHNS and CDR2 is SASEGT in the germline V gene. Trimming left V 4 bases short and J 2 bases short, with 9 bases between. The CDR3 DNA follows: TGTGCCAGCAGTGGGTGGACAGCTGGAAACACCATATATTTT. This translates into CASSGWTAGNTIYF.

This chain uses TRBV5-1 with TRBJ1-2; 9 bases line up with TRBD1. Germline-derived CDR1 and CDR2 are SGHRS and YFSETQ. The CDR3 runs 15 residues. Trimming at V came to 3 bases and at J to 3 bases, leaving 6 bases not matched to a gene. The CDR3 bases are TGCGCCAGCAGCTCCCAACAGGGGGCTTACTATGGCTACACCTTC. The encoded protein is CASSSQQGAYYGYTF.

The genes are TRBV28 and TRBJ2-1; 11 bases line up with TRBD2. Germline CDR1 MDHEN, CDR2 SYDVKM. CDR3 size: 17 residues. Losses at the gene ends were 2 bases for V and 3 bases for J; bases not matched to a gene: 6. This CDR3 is CASSLDPSGRLYNEQFF. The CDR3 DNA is TGTGCCAGCAGTTTAGATCCTAGCGGGAGGCTCTACAATGAGCAGTTCTTC.

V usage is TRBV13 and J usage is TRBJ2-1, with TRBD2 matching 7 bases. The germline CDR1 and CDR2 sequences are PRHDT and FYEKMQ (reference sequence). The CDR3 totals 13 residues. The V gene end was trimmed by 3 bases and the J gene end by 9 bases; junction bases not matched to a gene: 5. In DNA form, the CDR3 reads TGTGCCAGCAGCTTCGGCCCGGGGGGTGAGCAGTTCTTC. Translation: CASSFGPGGEQFF.

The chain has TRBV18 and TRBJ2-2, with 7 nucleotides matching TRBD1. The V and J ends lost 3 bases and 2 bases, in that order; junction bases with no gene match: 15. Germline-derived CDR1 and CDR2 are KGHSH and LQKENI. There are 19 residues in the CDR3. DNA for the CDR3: TGTGCCAGCTCACCTAGTAATCGGGTTGGGACAGCAAACACCGGGGAGCTGTTTTTT. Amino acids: CASSPSNRVGTANTGELFF.

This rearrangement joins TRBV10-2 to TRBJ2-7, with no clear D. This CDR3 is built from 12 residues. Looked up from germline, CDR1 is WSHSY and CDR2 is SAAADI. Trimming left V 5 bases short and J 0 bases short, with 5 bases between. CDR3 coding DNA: TGCGCCAGCAGTTGGTCCTCCTACGAGCAGTACTTC. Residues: CASSWSSYEQYF.

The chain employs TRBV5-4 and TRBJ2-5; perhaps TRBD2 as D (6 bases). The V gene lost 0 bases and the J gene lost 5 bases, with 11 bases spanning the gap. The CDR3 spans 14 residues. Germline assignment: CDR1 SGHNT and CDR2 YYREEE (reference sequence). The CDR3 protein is CASSLASGEETQYF. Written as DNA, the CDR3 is TGTGCCAGCAGCTTGGCTTCGGGGGAGGAGACCCAGTACTTC.